Included here is one T cell receptor beta chain sequence, with context. In the source study's methods: Nucleated cell number was recorded as an estimate derived from reference gene primer amplification. Libraries were prepared by immunoSEQ multiplex PCR; TCRdb keeps only in-frame clonotypes and omits some of them. For V, J and clone size, that table is used; D and trimming come from the DNA. The repertoire holds about 25,000 clones, with roughly 84% as singletons. Germline CDR1 and CDR2: DFQATT and SNEGSKA (reference sequence). Trimming removed 3 bases from V and 3 bases from J; junction bases left unmatched: 7. This CDR3 has 15 amino acids. This sample was taken from a study of blood T cell repertoires in COVID-19. Across the whole study: Italy, Spain and the United States were the sources of the convalescent and acute COVID-19 samples. Nucleic acid was either cDNA or gDNA, and it came from T cells, B-cell-depleted T cells, or PBMCs.

The clonotype was recovered from a man between 50 and 59 years old with active COVID-19. The chain employs TRBV20-1 and TRBJ2-7, with 11 bases that match TRBD2. The specimen was peripheral blood. The DNA of the CDR3 is TGCAGTGCTAGTACTAGCGGGGGCTCCTACTACGAGCAGTACTTC. It encodes CSASTSGGSYYEQYF.